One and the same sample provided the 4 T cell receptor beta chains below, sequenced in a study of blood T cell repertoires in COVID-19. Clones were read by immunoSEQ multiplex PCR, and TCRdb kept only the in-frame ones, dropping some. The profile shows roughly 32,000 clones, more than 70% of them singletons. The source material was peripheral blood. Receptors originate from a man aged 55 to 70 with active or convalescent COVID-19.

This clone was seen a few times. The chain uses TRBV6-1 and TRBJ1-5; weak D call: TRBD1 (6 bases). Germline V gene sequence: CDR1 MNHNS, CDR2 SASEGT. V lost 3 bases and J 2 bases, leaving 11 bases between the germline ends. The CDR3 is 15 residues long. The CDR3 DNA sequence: TGTGCCAGCAGTGATTTGAACAGGGGCAATCAGCCCCAGCATTTT. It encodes CASSDLNRGNQPQHF.

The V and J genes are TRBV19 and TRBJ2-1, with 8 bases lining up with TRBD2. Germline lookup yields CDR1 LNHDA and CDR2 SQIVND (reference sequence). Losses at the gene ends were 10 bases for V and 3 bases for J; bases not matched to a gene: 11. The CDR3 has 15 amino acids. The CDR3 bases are TGTGCCACCGAGAAAGGCGGGAGGAACTACAATGAGCAGTTCTTC. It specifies CATEKGGRNYNEQFF.

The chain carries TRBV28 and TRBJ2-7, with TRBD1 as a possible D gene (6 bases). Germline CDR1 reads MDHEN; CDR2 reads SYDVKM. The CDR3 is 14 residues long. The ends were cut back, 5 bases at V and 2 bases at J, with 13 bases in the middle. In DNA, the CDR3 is TGTGCCAGCAGTCCGTTAAACAGGGCCTACGAGCAGTACGTC. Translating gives CASSPLNRAYEQYV.

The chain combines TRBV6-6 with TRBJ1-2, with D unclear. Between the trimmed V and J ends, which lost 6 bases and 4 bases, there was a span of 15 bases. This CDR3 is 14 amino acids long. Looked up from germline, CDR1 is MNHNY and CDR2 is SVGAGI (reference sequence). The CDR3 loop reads CASRLTVGPYGYTF. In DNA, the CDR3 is TGTGCCAGCAGGTTAACGGTTGGGCCCTATGGCTACACCTTC.